What follows describes a single TCR beta chain. What it binds is unknown. This sample is drawn from a study of monozygotic twins with inflammatory bowel disease. The germline V gene encodes CDR1 SGHTA and CDR2 FQGNSA. The CDR3 spans 12 residues. Overall study results and limits: There was no support for any single strong signal or clonotype associated with IBD.

For every TCR library, about 3,500 ng of total RNA was used. Template switching introduced UMIs that contain a 6-nucleotide sample barcode. Nested PCRs (about 15 and 9 cycles, two total) were applied to TCRalpha and TCRbeta cDNA. TCRdb reprocessed the 5' RACE reads and reports one entry per CDR3 protein, with no DNA. The clone table shows 200,000 to 250,000 distinct CDR3 sequences, with the ten largest holding 7.5% to 9.5%. The sequenced sample consisted of blood. The receptor comes from a human donor with ulcerative colitis or Crohn's disease, or a healthy co-twin of an affected twin (not recorded which). The chain recombines TRBV7-2 with TRBJ2-2. The CDR3 spells CASSLIVGELFF.